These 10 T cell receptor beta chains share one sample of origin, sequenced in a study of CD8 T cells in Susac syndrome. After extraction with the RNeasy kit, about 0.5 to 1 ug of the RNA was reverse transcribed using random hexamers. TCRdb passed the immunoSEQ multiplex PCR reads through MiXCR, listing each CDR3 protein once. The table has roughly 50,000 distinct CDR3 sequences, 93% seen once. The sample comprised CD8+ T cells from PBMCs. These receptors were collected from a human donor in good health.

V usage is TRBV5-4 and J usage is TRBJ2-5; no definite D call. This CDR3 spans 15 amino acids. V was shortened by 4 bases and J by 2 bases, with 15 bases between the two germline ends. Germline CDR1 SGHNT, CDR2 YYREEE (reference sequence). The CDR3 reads CASSLSPGVQETQYF. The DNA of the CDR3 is TGTGCCAGCAGCCTCAGCCCCGGCGTACAAGAGACCCAGTACTTC.

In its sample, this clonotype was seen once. DNA of the CDR3: TGCAGCGTTGACAGGGGGCTAGGTACTGAAGCTTTCTTT. It yields the protein CSVDRGLGTEAFF. The rearrangement joins TRBV29-1 to TRBJ1-1; 8 bases are a match to TRBD1. V dropped 3 bases and J dropped 5; count of bases not matched to a gene: 5. Germline V lookup: CDR1 SQVTM, CDR2 ANQGSEA. The CDR3 is made up of 13 amino acids.

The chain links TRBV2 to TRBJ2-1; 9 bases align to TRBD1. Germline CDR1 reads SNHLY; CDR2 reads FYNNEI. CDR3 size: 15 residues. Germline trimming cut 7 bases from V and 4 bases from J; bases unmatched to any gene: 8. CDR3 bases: TGTGCCAGCAACTCCGGGACAGGGCTATACAATGAGCAGTTCTTC. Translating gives CASNSGTGLYNEQFF.

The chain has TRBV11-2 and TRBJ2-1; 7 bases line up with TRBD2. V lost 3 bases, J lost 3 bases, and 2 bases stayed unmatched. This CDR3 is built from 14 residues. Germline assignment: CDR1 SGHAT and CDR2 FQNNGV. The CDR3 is CASSFRDYYNEQFF. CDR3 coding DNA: TGTGCCAGCAGCTTCCGGGACTACTACAATGAGCAGTTCTTC.

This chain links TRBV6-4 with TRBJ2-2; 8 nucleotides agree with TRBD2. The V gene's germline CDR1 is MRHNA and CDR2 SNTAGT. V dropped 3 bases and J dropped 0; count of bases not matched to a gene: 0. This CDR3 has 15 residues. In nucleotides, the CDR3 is TGTGCCAGCAGTGAGCGGGGGGCGAACACCGGGGAGCTGTTTTTT. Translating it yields CASSERGANTGELFF.

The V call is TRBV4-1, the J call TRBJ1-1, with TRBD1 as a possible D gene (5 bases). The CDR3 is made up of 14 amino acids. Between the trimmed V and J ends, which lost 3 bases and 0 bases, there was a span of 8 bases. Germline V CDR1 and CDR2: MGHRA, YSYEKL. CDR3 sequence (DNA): TGCGCCAGCAGCCAGGGGCGCATGAACACTGAAGCTTTCTTT. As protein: CASSQGRMNTEAFF.

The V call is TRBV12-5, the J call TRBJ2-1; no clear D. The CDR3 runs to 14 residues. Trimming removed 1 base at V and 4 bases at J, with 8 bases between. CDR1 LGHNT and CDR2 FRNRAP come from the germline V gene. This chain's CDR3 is CASGLAPIYNEQFF. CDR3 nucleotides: TGTGCTAGTGGTTTGGCCCCGATTTACAATGAGCAGTTCTTC.

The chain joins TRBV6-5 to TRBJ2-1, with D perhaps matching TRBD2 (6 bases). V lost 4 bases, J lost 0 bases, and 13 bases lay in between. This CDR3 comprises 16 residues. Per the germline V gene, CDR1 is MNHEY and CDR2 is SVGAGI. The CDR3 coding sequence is TGTGCCAGCAGTTGGAGTAGCGGTCCCTCCTACAATGAGCAGTTCTTC. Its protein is CASSWSSGPSYNEQFF.

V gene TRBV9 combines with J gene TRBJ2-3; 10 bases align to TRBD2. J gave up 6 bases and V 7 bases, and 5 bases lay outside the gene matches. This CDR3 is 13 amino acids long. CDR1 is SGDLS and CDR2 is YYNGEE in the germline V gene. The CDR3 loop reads CASGAGGPDTQYF. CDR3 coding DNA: TGTGCCAGCGGAGCGGGAGGGCCCGATACGCAGTATTTT.

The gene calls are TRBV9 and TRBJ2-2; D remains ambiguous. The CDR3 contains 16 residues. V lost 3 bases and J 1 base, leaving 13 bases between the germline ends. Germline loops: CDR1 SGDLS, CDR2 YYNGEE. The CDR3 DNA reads TGTGCCAGCAGCGCCGCCTCTCAGGTGAACACCGGGGAGCTGTTTTTT. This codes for CASSAASQVNTGELFF. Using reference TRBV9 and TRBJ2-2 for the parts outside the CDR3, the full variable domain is DSGVTQTPKHLITATGQRVTLRCSPRSGDLSVYWYQQSLDQGLQFLIQYYNGEERAKGNILERFSAQQFPDLHSELNLSSLELGDSALYFCASSAASQVNTGELFFGEGSRLTVL.